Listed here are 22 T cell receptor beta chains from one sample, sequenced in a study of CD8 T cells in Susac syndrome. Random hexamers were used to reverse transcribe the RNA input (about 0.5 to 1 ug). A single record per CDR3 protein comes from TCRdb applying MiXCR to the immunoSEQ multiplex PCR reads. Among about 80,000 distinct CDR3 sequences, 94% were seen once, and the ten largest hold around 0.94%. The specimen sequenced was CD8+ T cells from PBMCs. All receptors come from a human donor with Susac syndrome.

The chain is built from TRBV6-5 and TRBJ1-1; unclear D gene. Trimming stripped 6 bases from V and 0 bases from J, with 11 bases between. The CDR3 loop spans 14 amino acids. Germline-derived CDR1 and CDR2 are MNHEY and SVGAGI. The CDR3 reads CASRPTLMNTEAFF. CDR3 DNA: TGTGCCAGCAGGCCGACACTTATGAACACTGAAGCTTTCTTT.

CDR3 coding DNA: TGTGCCAGCAGTTACCCGGGACAGGGGGCAGATACGCAGTATTTT. Translating it yields CASSYPGQGADTQYF. This chain connects TRBV27 to TRBJ2-3, with 11 positions matching TRBD1. CDR3 length equals 15 residues. CDR1 and CDR2 (germline): MNHEY, SMNVEV (reference sequence). V shed 4 bases and J 4 bases; nucleotides not matched to a gene: 4.

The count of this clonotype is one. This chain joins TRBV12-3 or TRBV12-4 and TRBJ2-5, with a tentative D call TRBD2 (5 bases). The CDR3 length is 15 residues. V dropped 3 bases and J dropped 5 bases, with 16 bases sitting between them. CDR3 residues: CASSFDIGILETQYF. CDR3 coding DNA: TGTGCCAGCAGTTTTGACATCGGGATTCTGGAGACCCAGTACTTC.

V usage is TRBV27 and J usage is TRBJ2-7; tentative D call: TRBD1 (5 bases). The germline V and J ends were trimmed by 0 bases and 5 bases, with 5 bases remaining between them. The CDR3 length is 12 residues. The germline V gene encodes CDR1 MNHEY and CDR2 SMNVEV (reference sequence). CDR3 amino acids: CASSLSGDEQYF. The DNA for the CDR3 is TGTGCCAGCAGTTTATCAGGGGACGAGCAGTACTTC.

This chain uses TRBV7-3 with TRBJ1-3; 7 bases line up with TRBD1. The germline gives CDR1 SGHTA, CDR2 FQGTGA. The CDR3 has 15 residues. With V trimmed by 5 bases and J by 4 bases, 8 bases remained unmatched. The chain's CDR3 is CASSEAGGSGNTIYF. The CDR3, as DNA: TGTGCCAGCAGCGAAGCAGGGGGAAGCGGAAACACCATATATTTT.

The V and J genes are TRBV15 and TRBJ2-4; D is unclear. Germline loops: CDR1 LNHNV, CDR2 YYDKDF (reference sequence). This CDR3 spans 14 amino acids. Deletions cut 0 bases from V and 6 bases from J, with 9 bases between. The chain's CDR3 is CATSRETGVNIQYF. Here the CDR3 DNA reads TGTGCCACCAGCAGAGAGACGGGTGTAAACATTCAGTACTTC.

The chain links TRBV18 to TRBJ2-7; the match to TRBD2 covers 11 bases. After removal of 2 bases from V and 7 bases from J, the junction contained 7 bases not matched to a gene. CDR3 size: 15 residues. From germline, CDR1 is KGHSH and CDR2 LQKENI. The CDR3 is CASSPGTSGPREQYF. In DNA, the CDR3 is TGTGCCAGCTCACCAGGGACTAGCGGCCCGCGGGAGCAGTACTTC.

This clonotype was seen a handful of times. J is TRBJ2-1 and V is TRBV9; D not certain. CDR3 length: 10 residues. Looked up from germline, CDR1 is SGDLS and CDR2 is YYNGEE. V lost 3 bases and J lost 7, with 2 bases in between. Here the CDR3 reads CASSGNEQFF. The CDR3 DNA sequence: TGTGCCAGCAGCGGTAATGAGCAGTTCTTC.

CDR3 bases: TGTGCCTGGGGAGCGGCTGTACTTAATGAAAAACTGTTTTTT. Protein sequence: CAWGAAVLNEKLFF. V and J are TRBV30 and TRBJ1-4; D remains unclear. The ends were cut back, 5 bases at V and 4 bases at J, with 14 bases in the middle. Per the germline V gene, CDR1 is GTSNPN and CDR2 is SVGIG (reference sequence). This CDR3 contains 14 residues.

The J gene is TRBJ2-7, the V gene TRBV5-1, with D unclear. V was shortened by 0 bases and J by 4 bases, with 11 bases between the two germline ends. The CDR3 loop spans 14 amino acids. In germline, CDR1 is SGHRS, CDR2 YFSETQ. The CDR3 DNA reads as TGCGCCAGCAGCTTGGAAGGACCGGCTTACGAGCAGTACTTC. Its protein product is CASSLEGPAYEQYF.

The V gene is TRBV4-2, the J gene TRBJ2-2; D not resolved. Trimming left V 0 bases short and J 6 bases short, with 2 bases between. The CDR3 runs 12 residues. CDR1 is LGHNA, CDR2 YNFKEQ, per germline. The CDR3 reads CASSQEPGELFF. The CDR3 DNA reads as TGTGCCAGCAGCCAAGAACCCGGGGAGCTGTTTTTT.

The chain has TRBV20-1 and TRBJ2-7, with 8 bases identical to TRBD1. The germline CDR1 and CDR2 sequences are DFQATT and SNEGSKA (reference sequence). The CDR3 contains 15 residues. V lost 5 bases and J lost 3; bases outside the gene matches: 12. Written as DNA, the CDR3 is TGCAGTGCTCCTTCGGACAGGGTGGAGAGCTACGAGCAGTACTTC. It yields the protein CSAPSDRVESYEQYF.

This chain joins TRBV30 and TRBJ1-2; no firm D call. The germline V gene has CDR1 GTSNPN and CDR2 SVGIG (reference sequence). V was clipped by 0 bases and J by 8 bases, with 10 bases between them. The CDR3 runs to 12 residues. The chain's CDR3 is CAWSVTVLGYTF. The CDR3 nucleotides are TGTGCCTGGAGTGTAACAGTGCTCGGCTACACCTTC.

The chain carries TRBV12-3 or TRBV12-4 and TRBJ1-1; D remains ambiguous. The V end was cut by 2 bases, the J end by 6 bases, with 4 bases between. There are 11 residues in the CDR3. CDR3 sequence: CASSLWSEAFF. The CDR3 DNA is TGTGCCAGCAGTTTATGGTCTGAAGCTTTCTTT.

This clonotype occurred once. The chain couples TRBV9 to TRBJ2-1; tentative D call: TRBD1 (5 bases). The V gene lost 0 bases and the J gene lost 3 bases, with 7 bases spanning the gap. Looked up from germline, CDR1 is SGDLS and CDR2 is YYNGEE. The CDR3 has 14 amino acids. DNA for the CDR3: TGTGCCAGCAGCGTAGGCCAGGGCTACAATGAGCAGTTCTTC. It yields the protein CASSVGQGYNEQFF.

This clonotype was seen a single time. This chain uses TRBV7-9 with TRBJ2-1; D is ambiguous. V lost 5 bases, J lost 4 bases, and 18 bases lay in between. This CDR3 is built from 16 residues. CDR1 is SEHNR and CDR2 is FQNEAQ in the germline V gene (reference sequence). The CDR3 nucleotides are TGTGCCAGCAGCCCGCCCGGAGCCACTGGGTACAATGAGCAGTTCTTC. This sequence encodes CASSPPGATGYNEQFF. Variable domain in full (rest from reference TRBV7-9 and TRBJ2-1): DTGVSQNPRHKITKRGQNVTFRCDPISEHNRLYWYRQTLGQGPEFLTYFQNEAQLEKSRLLSDRFSAERPKGSFSTLEIQRTEQGDSAMYLCASSPPGATGYNEQFFGPGTRLTVL.

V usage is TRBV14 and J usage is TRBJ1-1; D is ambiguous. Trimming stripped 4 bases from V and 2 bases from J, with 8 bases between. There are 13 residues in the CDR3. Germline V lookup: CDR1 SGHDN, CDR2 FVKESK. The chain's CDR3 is CASSPRHNTEAFF. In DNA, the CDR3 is TGTGCCAGCAGCCCCCGGCATAACACTGAAGCTTTCTTT.

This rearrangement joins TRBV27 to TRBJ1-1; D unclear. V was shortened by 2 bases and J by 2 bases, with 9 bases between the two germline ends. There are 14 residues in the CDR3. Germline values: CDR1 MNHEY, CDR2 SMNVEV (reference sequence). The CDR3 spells CASSLVGLNTEAFF. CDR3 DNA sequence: TGTGCCAGCAGTTTAGTGGGTCTAAACACTGAAGCTTTCTTT.

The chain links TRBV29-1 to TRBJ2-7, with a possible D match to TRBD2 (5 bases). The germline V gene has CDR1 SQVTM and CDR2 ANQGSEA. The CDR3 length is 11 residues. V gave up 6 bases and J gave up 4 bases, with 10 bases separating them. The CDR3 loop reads CSVTGDYEQYF. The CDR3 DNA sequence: TGCAGCGTCACCGGGGATTACGAGCAGTACTTC.

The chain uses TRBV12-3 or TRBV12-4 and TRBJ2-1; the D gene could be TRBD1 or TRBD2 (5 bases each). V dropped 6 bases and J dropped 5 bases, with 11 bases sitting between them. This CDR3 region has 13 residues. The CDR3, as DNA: TGTGCCAGCAGCCCTGGGACCAACAATGAGCAGTTCTTC. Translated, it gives CASSPGTNNEQFF.

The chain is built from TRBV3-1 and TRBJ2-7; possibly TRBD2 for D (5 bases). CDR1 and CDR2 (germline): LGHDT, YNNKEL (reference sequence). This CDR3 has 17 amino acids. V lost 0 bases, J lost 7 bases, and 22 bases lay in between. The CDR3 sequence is CASSQDGEGPSTGEQYF. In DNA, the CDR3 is TGTGCCAGCAGCCAAGATGGAGAAGGACCTTCCACGGGAGAGCAGTACTTC.

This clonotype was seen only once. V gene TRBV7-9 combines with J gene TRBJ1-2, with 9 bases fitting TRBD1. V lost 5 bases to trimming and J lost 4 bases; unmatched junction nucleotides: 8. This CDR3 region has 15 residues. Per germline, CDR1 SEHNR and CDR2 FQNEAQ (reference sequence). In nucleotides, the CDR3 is TGTGCCAGCAGCCAAACCGGGACAGGGTCCTATGGCTACACCTTC. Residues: CASSQTGTGSYGYTF.